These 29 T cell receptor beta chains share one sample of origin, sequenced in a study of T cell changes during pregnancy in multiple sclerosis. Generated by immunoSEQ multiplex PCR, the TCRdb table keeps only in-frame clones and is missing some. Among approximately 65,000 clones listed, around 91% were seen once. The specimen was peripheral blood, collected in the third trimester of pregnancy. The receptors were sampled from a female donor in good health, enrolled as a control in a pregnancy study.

CDR3 DNA: TGTGCCAGCAGCTTATCACAGGGGAACACTGAAGCTTTCTTT. Translating gives CASSLSQGNTEAFF. The rearrangement joins TRBV5-4 to TRBJ1-1; tentatively, D is TRBD1 (6 bases). In germline, CDR1 is SGHNT, CDR2 YYREEE (reference sequence). The CDR3 sequence is 14 residues long. Trimming removed 2 bases from V and 1 base from J, with 9 bases in between.

Here the CDR3 DNA reads TGTGCCAGCTCACCGGACAGGAGCTCCTATAATTCACCCCTCCACTTT. Protein sequence: CASSPDRSSYNSPLHF. The chain has TRBV18 and TRBJ1-6, with 7 bases lining up with TRBD1. Trimming removed 3 bases from V and 0 bases from J; junction bases left unmatched: 2. The germline V gene has CDR1 KGHSH and CDR2 LQKENI. The CDR3 spans 16 residues.

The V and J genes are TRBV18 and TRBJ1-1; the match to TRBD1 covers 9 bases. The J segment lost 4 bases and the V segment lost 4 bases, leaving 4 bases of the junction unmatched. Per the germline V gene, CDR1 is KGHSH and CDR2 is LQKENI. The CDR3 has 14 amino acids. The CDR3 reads CASSLSTGGTEAFF. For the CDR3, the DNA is TGTGCCAGCTCACTTTCGACAGGGGGCACTGAAGCTTTCTTT.

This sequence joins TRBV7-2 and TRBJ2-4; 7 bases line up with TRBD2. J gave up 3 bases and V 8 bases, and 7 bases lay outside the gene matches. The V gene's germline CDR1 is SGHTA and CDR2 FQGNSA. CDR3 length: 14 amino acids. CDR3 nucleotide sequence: TGTGCCAGCCGAAGCGGGGTGGGCAAAAACATTCAGTACTTC. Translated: CASRSGVGKNIQYF.

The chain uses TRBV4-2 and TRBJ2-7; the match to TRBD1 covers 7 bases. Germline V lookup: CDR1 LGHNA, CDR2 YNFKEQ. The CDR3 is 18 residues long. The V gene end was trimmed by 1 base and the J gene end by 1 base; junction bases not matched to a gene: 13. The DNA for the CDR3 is TGTGCCAGCAGCCAAGTAGGCAGGGGGAGTTTCGGATCCTACGAGCAGTACTTC. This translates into CASSQVGRGSFGSYEQYF.

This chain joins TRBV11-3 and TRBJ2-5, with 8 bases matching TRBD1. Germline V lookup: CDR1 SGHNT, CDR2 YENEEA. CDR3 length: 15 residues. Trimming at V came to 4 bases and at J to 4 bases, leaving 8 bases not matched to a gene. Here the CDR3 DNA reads TGTGCCAGCAGCTCCGGACAGGGCAATGGAGAGACCCAGTACTTC. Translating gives CASSSGQGNGETQYF.

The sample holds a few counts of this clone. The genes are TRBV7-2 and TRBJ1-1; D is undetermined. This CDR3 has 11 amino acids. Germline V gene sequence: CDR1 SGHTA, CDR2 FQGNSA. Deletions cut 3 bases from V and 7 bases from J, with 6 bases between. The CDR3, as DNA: TGTGCCAGCAGCTTTCATAGTGAAGCTTTCTTT. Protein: CASSFHSEAFF.

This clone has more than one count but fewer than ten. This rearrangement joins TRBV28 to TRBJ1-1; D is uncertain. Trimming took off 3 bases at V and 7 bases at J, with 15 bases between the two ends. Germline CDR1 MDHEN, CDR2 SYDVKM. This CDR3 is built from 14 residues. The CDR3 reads CASSFVQGTDEAFF. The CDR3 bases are TGTGCCAGCAGTTTCGTCCAAGGTACAGATGAAGCTTTCTTT. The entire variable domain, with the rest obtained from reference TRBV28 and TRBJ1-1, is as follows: DVKVTQSSRYLVKRTGEKVFLECVQDMDHENMFWYRQDPGLGLRLIYFSYDVKMKEKGDIPEGYSVSREKKERFSLILESASTNQTSMYLCASSFVQGTDEAFFGQGTRLTVV.

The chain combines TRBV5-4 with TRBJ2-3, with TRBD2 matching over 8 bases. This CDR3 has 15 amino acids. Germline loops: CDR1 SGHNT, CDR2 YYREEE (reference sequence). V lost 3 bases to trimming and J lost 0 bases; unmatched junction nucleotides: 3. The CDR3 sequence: CASSSGGASTDTQYF. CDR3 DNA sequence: TGTGCCAGCAGCTCCGGGGGGGCTAGCACAGATACGCAGTATTTT.

This CDR3 reads CASSRTGWDSPLHF. DNA for the CDR3: TGTGCCAGCAGTAGGACAGGGTGGGATTCACCCCTCCACTTT. This chain uses TRBV28 with TRBJ1-6; TRBD1 agrees at 8 bases. Trimming removed 5 bases from V and 8 bases from J; junction bases left unmatched: 5. Germline V gene lookup returns CDR1 MDHEN and CDR2 SYDVKM. This CDR3 is 14 amino acids long. Full variable domain (rest looked up from reference TRBV28 and TRBJ1-6): DVKVTQSSRYLVKRTGEKVFLECVQDMDHENMFWYRQDPGLGLRLIYFSYDVKMKEKGDIPEGYSVSREKKERFSLILESASTNQTSMYLCASSRTGWDSPLHFGNGTRLTVT.

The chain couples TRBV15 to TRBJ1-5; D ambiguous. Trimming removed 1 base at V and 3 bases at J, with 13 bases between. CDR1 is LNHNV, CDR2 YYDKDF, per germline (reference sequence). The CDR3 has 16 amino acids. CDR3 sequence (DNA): TGTGCCACCAGCAGAGTTTCGTCAGTTAACAATCAGCCCCAGCATTTT. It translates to CATSRVSSVNNQPQHF.

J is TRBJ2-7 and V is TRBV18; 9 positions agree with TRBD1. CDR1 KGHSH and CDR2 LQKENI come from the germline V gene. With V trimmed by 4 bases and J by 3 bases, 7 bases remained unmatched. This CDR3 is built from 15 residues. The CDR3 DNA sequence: TGTGCCAGCTCACAGCCCGACAGGGGGAGCTACGAGCAGTACTTC. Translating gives CASSQPDRGSYEQYF.

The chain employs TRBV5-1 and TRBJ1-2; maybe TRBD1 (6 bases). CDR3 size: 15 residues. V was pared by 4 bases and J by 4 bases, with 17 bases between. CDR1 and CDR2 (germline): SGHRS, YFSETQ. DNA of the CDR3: TGCGCCAGCAGCCTCGGACAAACACAGGGCTATGGCTACACCTTC. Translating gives CASSLGQTQGYGYTF.

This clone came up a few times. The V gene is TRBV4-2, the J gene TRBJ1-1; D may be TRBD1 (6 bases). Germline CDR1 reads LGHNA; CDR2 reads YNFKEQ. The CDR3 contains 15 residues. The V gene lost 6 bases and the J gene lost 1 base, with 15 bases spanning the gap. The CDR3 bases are TGTGCCAGCAGTGCAGAGCCGGGACAGAACACTGAAGCTTTCTTT. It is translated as CASSAEPGQNTEAFF.

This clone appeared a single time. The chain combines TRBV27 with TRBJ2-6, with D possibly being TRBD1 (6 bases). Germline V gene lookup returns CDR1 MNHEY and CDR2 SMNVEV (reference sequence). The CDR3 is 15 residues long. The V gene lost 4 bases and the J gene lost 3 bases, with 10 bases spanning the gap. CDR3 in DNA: TGTGCCAGCAGTTACAGGGATAATGGGGCCAACGTCCTGACTTTC. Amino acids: CASSYRDNGANVLTF.

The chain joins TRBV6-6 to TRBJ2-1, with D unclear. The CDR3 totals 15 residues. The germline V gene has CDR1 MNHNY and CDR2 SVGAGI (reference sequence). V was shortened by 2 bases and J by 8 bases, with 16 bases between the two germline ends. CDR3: CASSYPGYQVDEQFF. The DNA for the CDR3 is TGTGCCAGCAGTTACCCTGGGTATCAGGTGGATGAGCAGTTCTTC.

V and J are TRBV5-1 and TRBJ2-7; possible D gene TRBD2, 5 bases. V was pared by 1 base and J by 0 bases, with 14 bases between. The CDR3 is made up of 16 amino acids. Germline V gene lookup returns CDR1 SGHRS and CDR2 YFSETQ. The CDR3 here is CASSLSGKPSSYEQYF. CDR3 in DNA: TGCGCCAGCAGCTTGTCCGGGAAACCCAGCTCCTACGAGCAGTACTTC.

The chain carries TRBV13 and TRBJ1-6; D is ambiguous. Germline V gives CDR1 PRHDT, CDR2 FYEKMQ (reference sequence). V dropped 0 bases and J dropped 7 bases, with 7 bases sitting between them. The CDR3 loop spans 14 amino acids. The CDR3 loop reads CASSLGAANSPLHF. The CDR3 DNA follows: TGTGCCAGCAGCTTAGGGGCAGCGAATTCACCCCTCCACTTT.

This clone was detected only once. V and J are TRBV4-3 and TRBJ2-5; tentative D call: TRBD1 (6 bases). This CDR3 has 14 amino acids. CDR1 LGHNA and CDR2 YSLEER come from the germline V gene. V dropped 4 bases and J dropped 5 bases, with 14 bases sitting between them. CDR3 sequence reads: CASSPAGVVETQYF. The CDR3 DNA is TGCGCCAGCAGCCCAGCAGGGGTCGTGGAGACCCAGTACTTC.

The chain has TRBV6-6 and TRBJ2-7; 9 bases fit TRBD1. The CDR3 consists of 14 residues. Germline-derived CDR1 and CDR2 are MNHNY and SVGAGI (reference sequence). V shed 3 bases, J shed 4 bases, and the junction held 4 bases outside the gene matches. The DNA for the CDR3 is TGTGCCAGCAGTTATGGACAGGGGTCATACGAGCAGTACTTC. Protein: CASSYGQGSYEQYF.

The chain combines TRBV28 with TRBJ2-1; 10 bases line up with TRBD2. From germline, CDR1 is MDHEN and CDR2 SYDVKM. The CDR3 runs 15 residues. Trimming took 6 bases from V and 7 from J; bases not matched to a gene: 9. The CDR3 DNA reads TGTGCCAGCAGATGGGCTAGCGGGGGCAGGAATGAGCAGTTCTTC. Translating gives CASRWASGGRNEQFF.

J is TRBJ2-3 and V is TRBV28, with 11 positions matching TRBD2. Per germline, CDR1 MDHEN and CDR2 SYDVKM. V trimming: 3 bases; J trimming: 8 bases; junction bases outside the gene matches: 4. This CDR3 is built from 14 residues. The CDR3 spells CASSFSGGAATQYF. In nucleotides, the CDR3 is TGTGCCAGCAGTTTTAGCGGGGGGGCGGCTACGCAGTATTTT.

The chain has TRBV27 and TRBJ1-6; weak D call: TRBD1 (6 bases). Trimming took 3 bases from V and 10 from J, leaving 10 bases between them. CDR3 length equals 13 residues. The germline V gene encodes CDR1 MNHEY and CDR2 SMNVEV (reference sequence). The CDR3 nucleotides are TGTGCCAGCAGTTTTCAGGGGTACTCACCCCTCCACTTT. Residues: CASSFQGYSPLHF.

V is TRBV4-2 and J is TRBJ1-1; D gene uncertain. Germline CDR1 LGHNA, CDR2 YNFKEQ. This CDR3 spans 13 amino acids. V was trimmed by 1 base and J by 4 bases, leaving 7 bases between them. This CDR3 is CASSQVDPTEAFF. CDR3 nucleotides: TGTGCCAGCAGCCAAGTAGATCCCACTGAAGCTTTCTTT.

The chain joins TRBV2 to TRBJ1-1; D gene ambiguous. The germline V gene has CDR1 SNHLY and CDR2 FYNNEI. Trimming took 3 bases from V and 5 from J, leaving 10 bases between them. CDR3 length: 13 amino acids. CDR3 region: CASSDRGWTEAFF. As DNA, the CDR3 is TGTGCCAGCAGTGATCGGGGTTGGACTGAAGCTTTCTTT.

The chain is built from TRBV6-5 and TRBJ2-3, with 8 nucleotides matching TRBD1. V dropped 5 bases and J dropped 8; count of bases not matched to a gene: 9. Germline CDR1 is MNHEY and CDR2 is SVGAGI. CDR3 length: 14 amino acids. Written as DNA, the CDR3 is TGTGCCAGCAGTCGTCGGACAGGGTGGCCTACGCAGTATTTT. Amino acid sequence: CASSRRTGWPTQYF.

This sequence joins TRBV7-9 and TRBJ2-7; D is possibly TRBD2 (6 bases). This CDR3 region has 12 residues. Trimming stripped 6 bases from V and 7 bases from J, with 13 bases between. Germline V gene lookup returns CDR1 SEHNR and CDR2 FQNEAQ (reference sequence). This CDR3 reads CASRGGEEEQYF. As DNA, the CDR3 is TGTGCCAGCAGGGGTGGGGAGGAAGAGCAGTACTTC.

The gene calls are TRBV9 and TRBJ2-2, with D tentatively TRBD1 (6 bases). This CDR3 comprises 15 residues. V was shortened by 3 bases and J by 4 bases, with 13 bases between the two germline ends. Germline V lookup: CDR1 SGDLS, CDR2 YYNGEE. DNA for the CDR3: TGTGCCAGCAGCGGGACGGACAGCCTCACCGGGGAGCTGTTTTTT. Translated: CASSGTDSLTGELFF.

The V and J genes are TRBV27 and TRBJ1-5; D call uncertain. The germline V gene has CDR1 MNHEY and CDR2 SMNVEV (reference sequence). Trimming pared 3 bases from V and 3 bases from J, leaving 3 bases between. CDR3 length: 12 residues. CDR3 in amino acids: CASSFSNQPQHF. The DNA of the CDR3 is TGTGCCAGCAGTTTCTCCAATCAGCCCCAGCATTTT.